The entry that follows covers one T cell receptor (beta chain) sequence. The sample is drawn from a study of T cell responses to AZD1222 COVID-19 vaccine. Measured with immunoSEQ multiplex PCR; TCRdb has only the in-frame clones, and not every one. The sample shows about 120,000 clones, 70% to 90% of them seen only once. The CDR3 runs 12 residues. Germline-derived CDR1 and CDR2 are SGHDT and YYEEEE. V was shortened by 0 bases and J by 5 bases, with 5 bases between the two germline ends. The chain combines TRBV5-6 with TRBJ1-2, with D uncertain. Here the sequenced sample was peripheral blood, taken on day 0 of AZD1222 vaccination. This receptor was obtained from an adult in good health. The DNA for the CDR3 is TGTGCCAGCAGCTTGGAGGGATATGGCTACACCTTC. Amino acid sequence: CASSLEGYGYTF. The full variable domain, with the rest looked up from reference TRBV5-6 and TRBJ1-2, is DAGVTQSPTHLIKTRGQQVTLRCSPKSGHDTVSWYQQALGQGPQFIFQYYEEEERQRGNFPDRFSGHQFPNYSSELNVNALLLGDSALYLCASSLEGYGYTFGSGTRLTVV.